This T cell receptor beta chain was sequenced for a study of blood T cells in healthy people across ages. Trimming took off 3 bases at V and 0 bases at J, with 9 bases between the two ends. Germline CDR1 reads LGHDT; CDR2 reads YNNKEL (reference sequence). This CDR3 is 15 amino acids long. A second PCR, run for roughly 7 to 12 cycles, used a sample-barcoded 5' primer plus a J-beta primer mix. TCRdb recomputed calls from the 5' RACE reads with MiXCR, one row per CDR3 protein. The table has more than 650,000 distinct CDR3 sequences, roughly 24% seen once. This sample also belongs to another study, concerning T cells of mothers and their children. As reported in that work: About 3.1 million TCR beta reads per child versus over 9 million per mother. There were no persistent microchimeric T cell clones detected.

This TCR was recovered from a boy younger than 18 in good health. This chain joins TRBV3-1 and TRBJ2-1, with no clear D. Sequenced: blood. In DNA form, the CDR3 reads TGTGCCAGCAGCCACGACTGGAGCTCCTACAATGAGCAGTTCTTC. It encodes CASSHDWSSYNEQFF.